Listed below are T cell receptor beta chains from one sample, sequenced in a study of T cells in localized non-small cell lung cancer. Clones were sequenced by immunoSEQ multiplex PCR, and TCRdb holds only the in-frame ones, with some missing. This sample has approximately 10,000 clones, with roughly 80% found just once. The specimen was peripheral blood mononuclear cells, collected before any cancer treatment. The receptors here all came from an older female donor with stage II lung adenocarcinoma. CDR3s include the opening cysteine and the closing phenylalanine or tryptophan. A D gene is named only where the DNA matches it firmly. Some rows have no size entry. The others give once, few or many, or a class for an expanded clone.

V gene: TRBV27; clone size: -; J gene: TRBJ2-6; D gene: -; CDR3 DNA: TGTGCCAGCAAGACCCAGGGATCTGGGGCCAACGTCCTGACTTTC; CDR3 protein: CASKTQGSGANVLTF
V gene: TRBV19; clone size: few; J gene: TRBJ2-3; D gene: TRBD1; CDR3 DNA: TGTGCCAGTAGTATTAGGCCCTCAGGGGGCGCGACAGATACGCAGTATTTT; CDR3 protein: CASSIRPSGGATDTQYF
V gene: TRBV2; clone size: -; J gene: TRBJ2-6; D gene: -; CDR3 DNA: TGTGCCAGCAGTGGCGACTCTGGGGCCAACGTCCTGACTTTC; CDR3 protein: CASSGDSGANVLTF
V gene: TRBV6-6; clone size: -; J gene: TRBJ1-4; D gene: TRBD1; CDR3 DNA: TGTGCCAGCAGTAGGGACAGACGTAATGAAAAACTGTTTTTT; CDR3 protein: CASSRDRRNEKLFF
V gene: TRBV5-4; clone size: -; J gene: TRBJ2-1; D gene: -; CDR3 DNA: TGTGCCAGCAGCTTGGACAAGACCTCCTACAATGAGCAGTTCTTC; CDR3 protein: CASSLDKTSYNEQFF
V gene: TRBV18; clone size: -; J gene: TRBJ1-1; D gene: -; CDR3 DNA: TGTGCCAGCTCACCCCCCGAGGCCCGGAGGGCTTTCTTT; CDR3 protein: CASSPPEARRAFF
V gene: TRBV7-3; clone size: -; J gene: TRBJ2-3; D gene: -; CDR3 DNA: TGTGCCAGCAGCTTAAATCAGAGGGATACGCAGTATTTT; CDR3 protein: CASSLNQRDTQYF
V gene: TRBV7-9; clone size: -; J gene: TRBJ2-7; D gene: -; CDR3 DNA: TGTGCCAGCAGCCCTATGGGTGCCTACGAGCAGTACTTC; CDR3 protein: CASSPMGAYEQYF
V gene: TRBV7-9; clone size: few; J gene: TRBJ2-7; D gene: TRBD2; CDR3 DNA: TGTGCCAGCACCTCCGGCCGGGAGGCTAACTACGAGCAGTACTTC; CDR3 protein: CASTSGREANYEQYF
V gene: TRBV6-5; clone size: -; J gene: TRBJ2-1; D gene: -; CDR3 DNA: TGTGCCAGCAGTTACAAGGGGACCCAGGACAATGAGCAGTTCTTC; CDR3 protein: CASSYKGTQDNEQFF
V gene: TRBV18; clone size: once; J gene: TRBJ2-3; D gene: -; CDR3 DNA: TGTGCCAGCTCACCCCCCGAAGGCACAGATACGCAGTATTTT; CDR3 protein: CASSPPEGTDTQYF
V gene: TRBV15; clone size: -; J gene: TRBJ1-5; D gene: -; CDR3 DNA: TGTGCCACGACCCCGGGACAACCCGATCAGCCCCAGCATTTT; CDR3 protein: CATTPGQPDQPQHF
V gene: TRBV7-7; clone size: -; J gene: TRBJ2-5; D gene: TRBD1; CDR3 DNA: TGTGCTAGCAGCCTAGACAGGGGACAAGAGACCCAGTACTTC; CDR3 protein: CASSLDRGQETQYF
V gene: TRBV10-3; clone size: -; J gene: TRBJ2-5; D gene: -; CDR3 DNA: TGTGCCATCGGTGCGGTTCAAGAGACCCAGTACTTC; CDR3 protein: CAIGAVQETQYF
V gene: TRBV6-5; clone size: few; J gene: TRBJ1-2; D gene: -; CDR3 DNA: TGTGCCAGCGGGGGGGTTTATGGCTACACCTTC; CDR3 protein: CASGGVYGYTF
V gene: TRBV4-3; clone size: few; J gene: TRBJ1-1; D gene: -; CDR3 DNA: TGCGCCAGCAGCCAAGACAGGAACACTGAAGCTTTCTTT; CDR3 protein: CASSQDRNTEAFF
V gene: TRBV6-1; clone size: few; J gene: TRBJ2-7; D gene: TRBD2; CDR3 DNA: TGTGCCAGCAGTGAAGCGGGGCGGGGGGGCCACGAGCAGTACTTC; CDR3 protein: CASSEAGRGGHEQYF
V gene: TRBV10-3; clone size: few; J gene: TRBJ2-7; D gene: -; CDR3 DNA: TGTGCCATCAGGTCGGACAGCTACGAGCAGTACTTC; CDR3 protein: CAIRSDSYEQYF
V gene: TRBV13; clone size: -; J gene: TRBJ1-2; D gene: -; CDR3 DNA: TGTGCCAGCAGCTCGAATAAGGTCAAGCAGCTCCGCTATGGCTACACCTTC; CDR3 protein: CASSSNKVKQLRYGYTF
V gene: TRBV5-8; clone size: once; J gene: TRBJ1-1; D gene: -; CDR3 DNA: TGTGCCAGCAGCTACCAGGGATCGGACACTGAAGCTTTCTTT; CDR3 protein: CASSYQGSDTEAFF
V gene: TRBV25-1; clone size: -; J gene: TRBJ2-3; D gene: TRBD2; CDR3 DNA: TGTGCCAGCAGACCACTAGCGGGAAACACAGATACGCAGTATTTT; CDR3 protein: CASRPLAGNTDTQYF
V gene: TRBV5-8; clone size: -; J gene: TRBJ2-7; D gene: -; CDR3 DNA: TGTGCCAGCAGCTTTTTCGACGTTTGGGTGACTACCTACGAGCAGTACTTC; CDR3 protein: CASSFFDVWVTTYEQYF
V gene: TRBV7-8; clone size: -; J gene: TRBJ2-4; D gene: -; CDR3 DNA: TGTGCCAGCAGCTTAGCCGGGGCTGGGGGCATTCAGTACTTC; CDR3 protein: CASSLAGAGGIQYF
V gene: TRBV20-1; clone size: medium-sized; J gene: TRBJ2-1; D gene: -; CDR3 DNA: TGCAGTGCTAGCGAGCACAATGAGCAGTTCTTC; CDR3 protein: CSASEHNEQFF
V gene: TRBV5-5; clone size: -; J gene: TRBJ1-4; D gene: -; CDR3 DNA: TGTGCCAGCAGCTTGCAATCCAGGGCAGGTGAAAAACTGTTTTTT; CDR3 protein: CASSLQSRAGEKLFF
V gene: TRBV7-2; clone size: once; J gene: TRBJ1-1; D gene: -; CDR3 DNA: TGTGCCAGCACCCGAACAGGGTCCACTGAAGCTTTCTTT; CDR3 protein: CASTRTGSTEAFF
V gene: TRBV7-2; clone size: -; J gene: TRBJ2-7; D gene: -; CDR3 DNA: TGTGCCAGCAGCAGGGACGTAGCCTACGAGCAGTACTTC; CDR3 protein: CASSRDVAYEQYF
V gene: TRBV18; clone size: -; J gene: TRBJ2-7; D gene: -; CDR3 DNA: TGTGCCAGCTCACCGAGTTCCGGGACGGACTCCTACGAGCAGTACTTC; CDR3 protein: CASSPSSGTDSYEQYF
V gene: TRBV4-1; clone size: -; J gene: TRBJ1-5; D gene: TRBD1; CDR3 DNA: TGCGCCAGCAGCCTGACAGGGGGGTATCAGCCCCAGCATTTT; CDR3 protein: CASSLTGGYQPQHF
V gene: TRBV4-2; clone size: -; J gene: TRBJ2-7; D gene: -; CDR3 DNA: TGTGCCAGCAGCCAACCAGGGGATTTCTACGAGCAGTACTTC; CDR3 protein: CASSQPGDFYEQYF
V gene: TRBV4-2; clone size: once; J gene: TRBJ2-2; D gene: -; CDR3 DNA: TGTGCCAGCAGCCAAGCGGCCCTCCAGTCCACCGGGGAGCTGTTTTTT; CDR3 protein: CASSQAALQSTGELFF
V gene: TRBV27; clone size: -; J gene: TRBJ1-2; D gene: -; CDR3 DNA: TGTGCCAGCAGCCCCGGGGGGGGGCACTATGGCTACACCTTC; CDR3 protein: CASSPGGGHYGYTF
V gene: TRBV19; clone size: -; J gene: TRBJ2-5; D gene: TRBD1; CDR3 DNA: TGTGCCAGTAGTAGGTATACAGGGGGCGACCAGCAAGAGACCCAGTACTTC; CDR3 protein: CASSRYTGGDQQETQYF
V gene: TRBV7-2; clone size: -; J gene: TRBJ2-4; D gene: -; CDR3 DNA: TGTGCCAGCAGCTTAGGGGGGCCGGGCAAAAACATTCAGTACTTC; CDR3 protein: CASSLGGPGKNIQYF
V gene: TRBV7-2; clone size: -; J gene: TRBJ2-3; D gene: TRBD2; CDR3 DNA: TGTGCCAGTTACATTGGACTAGCGGGGGGGCTAAGGGCAGATACGCAGTATTTT; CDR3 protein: CASYIGLAGGLRADTQYF
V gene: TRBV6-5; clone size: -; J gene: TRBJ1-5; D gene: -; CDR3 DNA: TGTGCCAGCGAGAATGGGTGTGCCACGCATCAGCCCCAGCATTTT; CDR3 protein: CASENGCATHQPQHF
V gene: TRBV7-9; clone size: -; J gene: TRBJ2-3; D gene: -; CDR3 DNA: TGTGCCAGCAGTCAATCGGGACTGCACCCAGATACGCAGTATTTT; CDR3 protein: CASSQSGLHPDTQYF
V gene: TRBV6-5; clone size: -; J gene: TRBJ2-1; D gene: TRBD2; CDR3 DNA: TGTGCCAGCAGTCCCGGCCTAGCGGGGGGGAAGTCGGAGTTCTTC; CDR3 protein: CASSPGLAGGKSEFF
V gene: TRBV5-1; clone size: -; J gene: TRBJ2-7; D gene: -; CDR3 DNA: TGCGCCAGCAGCTTGGGACTAGGAGTTTTCAACGAGCAGTACTTC; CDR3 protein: CASSLGLGVFNEQYF
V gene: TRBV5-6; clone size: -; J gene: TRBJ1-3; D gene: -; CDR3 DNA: TGTGCCAGCAGCTTGGTAGGGGCCTACTCTGGAAACACCATATATTTT; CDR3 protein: CASSLVGAYSGNTIYF
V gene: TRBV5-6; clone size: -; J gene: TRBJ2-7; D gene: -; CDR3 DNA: TGTGCCAGCAGCTTGGGAATTACTAGGTACGAGCAGTACTTC; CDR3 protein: CASSLGITRYEQYF
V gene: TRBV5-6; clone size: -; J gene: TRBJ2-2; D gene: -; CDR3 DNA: TGTGCCAGCAGCTTGGGCCGGCGTGCCGGGGAGCTGTTTTTT; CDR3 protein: CASSLGRRAGELFF
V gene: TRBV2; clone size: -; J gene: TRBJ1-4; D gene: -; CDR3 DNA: TGTGCCAGCTCCGGACAGCGGGCTAATGAAAAACTGTTTTTT; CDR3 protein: CASSGQRANEKLFF
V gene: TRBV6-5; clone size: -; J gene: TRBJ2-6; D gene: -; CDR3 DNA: TGTGCCAGCAGTTCGGACGGCATCTCTGGGGCCAACGTCCTGACTTTC; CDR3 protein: CASSSDGISGANVLTF
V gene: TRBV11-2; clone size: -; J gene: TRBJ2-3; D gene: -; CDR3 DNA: TGTGCCAGCAGCTTAGGGCACACAGATACGCAGTATTTT; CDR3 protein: CASSLGHTDTQYF
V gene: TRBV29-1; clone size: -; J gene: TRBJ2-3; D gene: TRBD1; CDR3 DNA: TGCAGCGTTGAAGGGCCCGACAGGGCAGATACGCAGTATTTT; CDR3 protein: CSVEGPDRADTQYF
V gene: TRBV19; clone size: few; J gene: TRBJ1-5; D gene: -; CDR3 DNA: TGTGCCAGTCTTCGGGGGGCAGGTCAGCCCCAGCATTTT; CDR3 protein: CASLRGAGQPQHF
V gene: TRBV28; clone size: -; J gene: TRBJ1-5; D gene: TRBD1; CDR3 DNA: TGTGCCAGCAGATGGGGACAGGGAGGCAATCAGCCCCAGCATTTT; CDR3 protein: CASRWGQGGNQPQHF
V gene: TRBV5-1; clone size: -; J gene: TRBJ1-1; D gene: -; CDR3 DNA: TGCGCCAGCAGCTTGAACACGAACACTGAAGCTTTCTTT; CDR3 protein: CASSLNTNTEAFF
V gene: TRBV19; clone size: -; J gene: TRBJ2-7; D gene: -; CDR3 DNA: TGTGCCAGTAGTATCTGGGACCCCAAATACTCCTACGAGCAGTACTTC; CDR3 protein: CASSIWDPKYSYEQYF
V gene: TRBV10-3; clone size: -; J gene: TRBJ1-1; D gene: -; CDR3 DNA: TGTGCCATCAGCGGGGGGTCGGAAGCTTTCTTT; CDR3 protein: CAISGGSEAFF
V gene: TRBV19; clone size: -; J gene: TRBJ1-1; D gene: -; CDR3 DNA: TGTGCCAGTACTGTGAACACTGAAGCTTTCTTT; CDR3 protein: CASTVNTEAFF
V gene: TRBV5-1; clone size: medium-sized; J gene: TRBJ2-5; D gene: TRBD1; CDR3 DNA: TGCGCCAGCAGCTCCATACTCACAGGGGTCCAAGAGACCCAGTACTTC; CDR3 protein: CASSSILTGVQETQYF
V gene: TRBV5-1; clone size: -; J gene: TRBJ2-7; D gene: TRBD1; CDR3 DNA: TGCGCCAGCAGCCGAGATGCTCACAGGGGCAAAAACGAGCAGTACTTC; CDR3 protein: CASSRDAHRGKNEQYF
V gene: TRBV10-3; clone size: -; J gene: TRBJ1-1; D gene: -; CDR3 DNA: TGTGCCATCAGAAACAGGTTTGGGACTGAAGCTTTCTTT; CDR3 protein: CAIRNRFGTEAFF
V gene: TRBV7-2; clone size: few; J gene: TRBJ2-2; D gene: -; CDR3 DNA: TGTGCCAGCAGCTTAGGGAGACCTGGTACCGGGGAGCTGTTTTTT; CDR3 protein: CASSLGRPGTGELFF
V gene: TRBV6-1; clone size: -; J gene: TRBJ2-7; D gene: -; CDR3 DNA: TGTGCCAGCAGTGAAGAAACCCACTACGAGCAGTACTTC; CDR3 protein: CASSEETHYEQYF
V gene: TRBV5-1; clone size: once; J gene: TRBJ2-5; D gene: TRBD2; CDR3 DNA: TGCGCCAGCAGCTTTGGGACTAGCGAAGAGACCCAGTACTTC; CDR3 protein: CASSFGTSEETQYF